These 4 T cell receptor beta chains share one sample of origin, sequenced in a study of T cells in tuberculosis. Method: immunoSEQ multiplex PCR; TCRdb's copy keeps in-frame clones and lacks some. The top ten hold 6% to 8% of the sample, which has more than 35,000 clones, 90% to 95% seen once. Sequenced material: PBMCs. The receptor set was obtained from a donor between 5 and 29 years old with latent tuberculosis or without tuberculosis infection.

This chain uses TRBV9 with TRBJ1-5; TRBD1 agrees at 7 bases. The germline V gene encodes CDR1 SGDLS and CDR2 YYNGEE. Losses at the gene ends were 0 bases for V and 4 bases for J; bases not matched to a gene: 4. The length of the CDR3 is 15 residues. The CDR3 region is CASSVGGQLNQPQHF. The DNA of the CDR3 is TGTGCCAGCAGCGTAGGGGGACAGCTTAATCAGCCCCAGCATTTT.

This rearrangement joins TRBV7-2 to TRBJ1-5; TRBD1 might be the D (5 bases). This CDR3 has 14 residues. In germline, CDR1 is SGHTA, CDR2 FQGNSA. Trimming took off 4 bases at V and 5 bases at J, with 12 bases between the two ends. DNA for the CDR3: TGTGCCAGCAGCTCCGGTAGGGGTTATCAGCCCCAGCATTTT. The encoded protein is CASSSGRGYQPQHF.

This chain joins TRBV5-1 and TRBJ2-3; 7 bases line up with TRBD2. This CDR3 has 17 amino acids. Germline lookup yields CDR1 SGHRS and CDR2 YFSETQ. The junction had 13 bases not matched to a gene; V was cut back by 4 bases and J by 2 bases. CDR3 amino acids: CASSLQTSARFTDTQYF. In DNA form, the CDR3 reads TGCGCCAGCAGCCTTCAAACTAGCGCCAGGTTCACAGATACGCAGTATTTT.

V and J are TRBV19 and TRBJ1-5, with TRBD1 identical over 10 bases. V lost 7 bases, J lost 2 bases, and 8 bases stayed unmatched. The CDR3 loop spans 16 amino acids. Germline V gives CDR1 LNHDA, CDR2 SQIVND (reference sequence). Here the CDR3 DNA reads TGTGCCAGTACTCCACCTGGGACAGGGGGCAATCAGCCCCAGCATTTT. The encoded protein is CASTPPGTGGNQPQHF.